This T cell receptor (beta chain) was captured by sequencing in a study of T cells in pancreatic ductal adenocarcinoma. Study findings and constraints: Tumor samples had fewer productive templates and about 8-fold fewer unique clonotypes than blood.

Germline V CDR1 and CDR2: SGDLS, YYNGEE. Trimming cost V 0 bases and J 8 bases; bases outside gene matches: 7. The CDR3 has 17 amino acids. Concerning this clone itself: Its antigen is not known.

Method: immunoSEQ multiplex PCR; TCRdb's copy keeps in-frame clones and lacks some. The sample has about 30,000 clones; about 92% are singletons. No neoadjuvant therapy was given to the selected pancreatic ductal adenocarcinoma patients before their surgery. Material for sequencing was PBMCs. This sequence originates from a human donor with pancreatic ductal adenocarcinoma. The chain uses TRBV9 and TRBJ2-1; 14 positions match TRBD2. The DNA of the CDR3 is TGTGCCAGCAGCGTAGGGGTCGGGACTAGCGGGAGCTATGAGCAGTTCTTC. This translates into CASSVGVGTSGSYEQFF.